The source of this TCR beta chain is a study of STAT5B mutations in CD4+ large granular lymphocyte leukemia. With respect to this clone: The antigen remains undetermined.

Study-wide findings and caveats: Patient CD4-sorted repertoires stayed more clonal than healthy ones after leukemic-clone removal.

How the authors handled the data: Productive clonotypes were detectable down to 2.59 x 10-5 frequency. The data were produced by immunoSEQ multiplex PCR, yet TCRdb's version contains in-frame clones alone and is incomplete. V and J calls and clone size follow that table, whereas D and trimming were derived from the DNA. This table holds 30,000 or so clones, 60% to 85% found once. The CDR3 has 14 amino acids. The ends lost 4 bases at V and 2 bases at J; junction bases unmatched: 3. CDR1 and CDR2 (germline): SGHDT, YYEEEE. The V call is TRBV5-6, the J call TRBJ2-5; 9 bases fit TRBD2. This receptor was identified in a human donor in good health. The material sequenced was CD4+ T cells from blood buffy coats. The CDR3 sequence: CASSNSGGQETQYF. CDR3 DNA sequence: TGTGCCAGCAGCAATAGCGGGGGTCAAGAGACCCAGTACTTC.